These 14 T cell receptor beta chains originate from one sample sequenced in a study of CD8+ T cells in alopecia areata. As for treatment: oral pan-JAK inhibitor, 5-10 mg twice daily. Extracted RNA was reverse transcribed into cDNA, the sequencing template. Profiling relied on immunoSEQ multiplex PCR, and the TCRdb table lists in-frame clones only, not all of them. This sample carries 120,000 to 150,000 clones, roughly four fifths of them seen once, and the ten largest clones take around 25%. Material: CD8+ T cells sorted from blood, obtained at week 4, from a patient treated with tofacitinib. All receptors derive from a human donor with alopecia areata.

The J gene is TRBJ2-1, the V gene TRBV29-1; D call uncertain. This CDR3 is 14 amino acids long. V was trimmed by 8 bases and J by 7 bases, leaving 21 bases between them. Per the germline V gene, CDR1 is SQVTM and CDR2 is ANQGSEA. The CDR3 loop reads CSFLPGLSSNEQFF. The CDR3 bases are TGCAGCTTCCTCCCCGGCCTTTCGAGTAATGAGCAGTTCTTC.

The chain joins TRBV6-6 to TRBJ2-7, with D uncertain. The CDR3 spans 13 residues. Germline CDR1 is MNHNY and CDR2 is SVGAGI (reference sequence). Between the trimmed V and J ends, which lost 6 bases and 4 bases, there was a span of 13 bases. As DNA, the CDR3 is TGTGCCAGCAGCCAAACTAACGGGTACGAGCAGTACTTC. The encoded protein is CASSQTNGYEQYF.

This clone was observed a single time. The J gene is TRBJ2-2, the V gene TRBV5-1; a possible D gene is TRBD1 (6 bases). In germline, CDR1 is SGHRS, CDR2 YFSETQ. The V end lost 2 bases, the J end lost 6 bases, and 17 bases lay between the germline ends. The length of the CDR3 is 16 residues. CDR3 region: CASSFYVDRTAGELFF. CDR3 DNA sequence: TGCGCCAGCAGCTTTTACGTCGACAGGACGGCCGGGGAGCTGTTTTTT.

The chain carries TRBV10-3 and TRBJ2-5; D ambiguous. The CDR3 spans 15 residues. V was clipped by 5 bases and J by 1 base, with 14 bases between them. Germline CDR1 reads ENHRY; CDR2 reads SYGVKD. The CDR3 bases are TGTGCCATCAGTCTAGATTCGATAGGCCAAGAGACCCAGTACTTC. Translation: CAISLDSIGQETQYF.

The chain combines TRBV7-9 with TRBJ2-7; a weak D match, TRBD2 (5 bases). Between the trimmed V and J ends, which lost 5 bases and 4 bases, there was a span of 15 bases. The CDR3 is 14 residues long. Per the germline V gene, CDR1 is SEHNR and CDR2 is FQNEAQ (reference sequence). CDR3 amino acids: CASSRTTGSYEQYF. The DNA for the CDR3 is TGTGCCAGCAGCCGGACGACGGGAAGTTACGAGCAGTACTTC.

The chain has TRBV29-1 and TRBJ2-5; D call uncertain. With 3 bases removed from V and 3 bases from J, the gap between germline ends came to 8 bases. This CDR3 comprises 12 residues. Per germline, CDR1 SQVTM and CDR2 ANQGSEA. CDR3: CSVEGFEETQYF. The CDR3 nucleotides are TGCAGCGTTGAGGGATTTGAAGAGACCCAGTACTTC.

This clone was recorded once. The chain uses TRBV5-6 and TRBJ2-7, with no clear D. Germline CDR1 reads SGHDT; CDR2 reads YYEEEE. V lost 5 bases and J 1 base, leaving 13 bases between the germline ends. The CDR3 has 14 amino acids. CDR3 nucleotides: TGTGCCAGCAGTCCCGGCGGTTTGTCCTACGAGCAGTACTTC. Protein sequence: CASSPGGLSYEQYF.

This clone was picked up one time. The rearrangement joins TRBV28 to TRBJ2-7; the D call may be TRBD1 or TRBD2 (6 bases each). Deletions cut 5 bases from V and 0 bases from J, with 17 bases between. The CDR3 extends over 16 amino acids. Germline CDR1 MDHEN, CDR2 SYDVKM. CDR3: CASSPRDLGASYEQYF. The CDR3 bases are TGTGCCAGCAGTCCACGGGACTTGGGGGCCTCCTACGAGCAGTACTTC.

The genes are TRBV5-5 and TRBJ2-6, with TRBD1 identical over 7 bases. Germline values: CDR1 SGHKS, CDR2 YYEKEE (reference sequence). J was trimmed by 0 bases and V by 4 bases; bases with no gene match: 1. CDR3 length: 15 residues. CDR3 amino acids: CASSRDSSGANVLTF. CDR3 DNA sequence: TGTGCCAGCAGCCGGGACAGCTCTGGGGCCAACGTCCTGACTTTC.

A single count supports this clone. Different DNA sequences within this sample yield the same CDR3. This chain uses TRBV29-1 with TRBJ2-7; 10 positions match TRBD2. The J segment lost 1 base and the V segment lost 4 bases, leaving 1 base of the junction unmatched. The CDR3 runs to 13 residues. CDR1 and CDR2 from the germline V gene are SQVTM and ANQGSEA. The CDR3 here is CSVGAGGSYEQYF. The CDR3 DNA reads TGCAGCGTTGGAGCGGGGGGGTCCTACGAGCAGTACTTC.

This clone was detected only a few times. This chain connects TRBV11-2 to TRBJ2-3; D gene unclear. Per the germline V gene, CDR1 is SGHAT and CDR2 is FQNNGV. The CDR3 is made up of 15 amino acids. Deletions cut 2 bases from V and 4 bases from J, with 13 bases between. The CDR3: CASSLSSKLPDTQYF. The CDR3 DNA follows: TGTGCCAGCAGCTTAAGTAGCAAATTGCCAGATACGCAGTATTTT. Drawing the rest from reference TRBV11-2 and TRBJ2-3, the complete variable domain is EAGVAQSPRYKIIEKRQSVAFWCNPISGHATLYWYQQILGQGPKLLIQFQNNGVVDDSQLPKDRFSAERLKGVDSTLKIQPAKLEDSAVYLCASSLSSKLPDTQYFGPGTRLTVL.

The chain combines TRBV6-5 with TRBJ2-1; 7 bases fit TRBD1. V was clipped by 6 bases and J by 7 bases; unmatched bases: 12. The CDR3 extends over 15 amino acids. Per the germline V gene, CDR1 is MNHEY and CDR2 is SVGAGI. CDR3 nucleotide sequence: TGTGCCAGCAGCATGGGAGCCCCAGGGGGAAATGAGCAGTTCTTC. Its translation: CASSMGAPGGNEQFF.

This chain joins TRBV11-2 and TRBJ2-3; D not resolved. CDR1 and CDR2 (germline): SGHAT, FQNNGV. CDR3 length: 12 amino acids. V gave up 1 base and J gave up 10 bases, with 9 bases separating them. The CDR3 sequence: CASSLAFRSQYF. The DNA of the CDR3 is TGTGCCAGCAGCTTAGCTTTTCGATCGCAGTATTTT.

V usage is TRBV5-6 and J usage is TRBJ1-2; possible D gene TRBD1, 6 bases. This CDR3 region has 14 residues. CDR1 and CDR2 (germline): SGHDT, YYEEEE. Trimming removed 3 bases from V and 7 bases from J, with 16 bases in between. CDR3 coding DNA: TGTGCCAGCAGCTACAGGGCGGTGATGGGTGGCTACACCTTC. This translates into CASSYRAVMGGYTF.